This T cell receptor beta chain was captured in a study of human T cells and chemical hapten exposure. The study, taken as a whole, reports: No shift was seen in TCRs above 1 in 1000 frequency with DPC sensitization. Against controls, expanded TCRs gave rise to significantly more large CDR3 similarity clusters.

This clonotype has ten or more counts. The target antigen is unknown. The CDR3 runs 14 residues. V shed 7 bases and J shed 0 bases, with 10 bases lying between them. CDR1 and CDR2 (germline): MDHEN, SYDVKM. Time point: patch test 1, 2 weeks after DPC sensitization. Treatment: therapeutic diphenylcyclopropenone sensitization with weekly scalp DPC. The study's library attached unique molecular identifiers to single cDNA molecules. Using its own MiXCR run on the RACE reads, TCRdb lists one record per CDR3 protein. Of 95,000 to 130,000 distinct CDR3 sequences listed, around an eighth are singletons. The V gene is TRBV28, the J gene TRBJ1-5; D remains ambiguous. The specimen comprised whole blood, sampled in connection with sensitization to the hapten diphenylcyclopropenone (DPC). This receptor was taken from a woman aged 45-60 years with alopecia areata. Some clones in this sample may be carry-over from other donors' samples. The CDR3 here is CASKLSDSNQPQHF. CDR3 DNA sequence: TGTGCCAGCAAATTGTCAGATAGCAATCAGCCCCAGCATTTT.